Below, 9 T cell receptor beta chains from the same sample are listed, as sequenced in a study of T-cell reconstitution after alpha-beta-depleted transplantation in children. Unique molecular identifiers were incorporated during preparation of the TCRbeta library. From the PCR reads, TCRdb called clonotypes with MiXCR, one entry per CDR3 protein. The sample holds fewer than 200,000 distinct CDR3 sequences, about 6.4% seen once. The material sequenced was PBMCs from the stem cell graft donor, taken from the stem cell graft. The receptors here all came from a human donor who donated a stem cell graft to a child with Wiskott-Aldrich syndrome.

In this sample, this clonotype turned up many times. The genes are TRBV24-1 and TRBJ1-1, with D tentatively TRBD1 (5 bases). The CDR3 contains 13 residues. Trimming shortened V by 10 bases and J by 6 bases, and 17 bases separated the two germline ends. The germline V gene has CDR1 KGHDR and CDR2 SFDVKD. CDR3 in DNA: TGTGCCACTCATGCTCGACAGTTCGCTGAAGCTTTCTTT. Its translation: CATHARQFAEAFF.

This clonotype was picked up many times. The chain combines TRBV5-1 with TRBJ2-5; D possibly uses TRBD1 or TRBD2 (6 bases each). Deletions cut 0 bases from V and 1 base from J, with 10 bases between. Germline loops: CDR1 SGHRS, CDR2 YFSETQ. This CDR3 spans 15 amino acids. As DNA, the CDR3 is TGCGCCAGCAGCTTGGGGGGGGCTGCCCAAGAGACCCAGTACTTC. The encoded protein is CASSLGGAAQETQYF.

This clonotype occurred a few times. This chain links TRBV27 with TRBJ1-1; a weak D match, TRBD1 (6 bases). The ends were cut back, 4 bases at V and 1 base at J, with 19 bases in the middle. Germline CDR1 and CDR2: MNHEY and SMNVEV (reference sequence). The CDR3 extends over 17 amino acids. CDR3 DNA: TGTGCCAGCAGTTCGTTTGGACAGACCCCTAAGAACACTGAAGCTTTCTTT. Translation: CASSSFGQTPKNTEAFF.

This clonotype was found many times. This sequence joins TRBV2 and TRBJ1-4; D possibly corresponds to TRBD1 (5 bases). With 7 bases removed from V and 6 bases from J, the gap between germline ends came to 15 bases. This CDR3 is 14 amino acids long. Per the germline V gene, CDR1 is SNHLY and CDR2 is FYNNEI. The CDR3 loop is CASNPGLIHEKLFF. The CDR3 nucleotides read TGTGCCAGCAATCCGGGACTTATTCATGAAAAACTGTTTTTT.

This clonotype came up a few times. The rearrangement joins TRBV7-2 to TRBJ2-3; 8 nucleotides agree with TRBD2. The germline V gene encodes CDR1 SGHTA and CDR2 FQGNSA. V lost 4 bases and J lost 7; bases outside the gene matches: 7. The CDR3 loop spans 14 amino acids. The CDR3 here is CASSSTAGANTQYF. DNA for the CDR3: TGTGCCAGCAGCTCGACAGCGGGAGCAAATACGCAGTATTTT.

This clonotype was observed many times. V is TRBV20-1 and J is TRBJ2-5, with D possibly TRBD2 on 6 matching bases. Trimming stripped 3 bases from V and 1 base from J, with 12 bases between. The CDR3 has 14 amino acids. Germline-derived CDR1 and CDR2 are DFQATT and SNEGSKA (reference sequence). CDR3 amino acids: CSARVHGGQETQYF. DNA of the CDR3: TGCAGTGCTAGGGTCCACGGGGGCCAAGAGACCCAGTACTTC.

This clonotype was counted only a few times. The gene calls are TRBV11-2 and TRBJ2-2, with a possible D match to TRBD1 (5 bases). CDR3 length: 13 residues. The V and J ends lost 4 bases and 7 bases respectively, with 10 bases between them. The germline gives CDR1 SGHAT, CDR2 FQNNGV. The CDR3 protein is CASSSIRVGELFF. The CDR3 DNA follows: TGTGCCAGCAGCTCCATCAGGGTCGGGGAGCTGTTTTTT.

The genes are TRBV12-3 or TRBV12-4 and TRBJ2-7; perhaps TRBD1 as D (5 bases). The CDR3 has 14 residues. Between the trimmed V and J ends, which lost 7 bases and 2 bases, there was a span of 15 bases. The CDR3 loop reads CASTKSQGPYEQYF. In DNA form, the CDR3 reads TGTGCCAGCACCAAAAGCCAGGGTCCCTACGAGCAGTACTTC.

This clonotype was seen ten or more times. The V gene is TRBV6-5, the J gene TRBJ2-1; the D is unclear. V lost 3 bases and J lost 7, with 13 bases in between. The germline gives CDR1 MNHEY, CDR2 SVGAGI. The CDR3 extends over 14 amino acids. CDR3 amino acids: CASSYSQNENEQFF. The CDR3 region has the DNA TGTGCCAGCAGTTATAGTCAGAATGAGAATGAGCAGTTCTTC.